This T cell receptor (beta chain) came from a study of blood T cell repertoires in COVID-19. The wider study: Donors in the United States, Italy and Spain gave samples during acute or convalescent COVID-19. The analysed material was cDNA or gDNA that came from T cells, B-cell-depleted T cells, or PBMCs.

This CDR3 is 15 amino acids long. Germline V gene data show CDR1 as SGHTS and CDR2 as YDEGEE. Trimming cost V 2 bases and J 1 base, with 13 bases left between them. Original methodology: It was from reference gene primer amplification that nucleated cell counts were estimated. Assay: immunoSEQ multiplex PCR; the TCRdb copy retains only in-frame clones and omits some. Clone size and the V and J calls come from that table; the DNA yielded D and trimming. The sample consists of approximately 110,000 clones, around 85% of them appearing once. Enrolled during active infection, Seattle patients were then followed longitudinally.

The gene calls are TRBV5-8 and TRBJ2-7, with D possibly being TRBD2 (6 bases). This TCR came from a woman aged 60 to 75 with COVID-19, enrolled during active disease. The sample consisted of peripheral blood. CDR3 DNA sequence: TGTGCCAGCAGCTTACGGGGGAAAGGGTCCTACGAGCAGTACTTC. This gives the protein CASSLRGKGSYEQYF.